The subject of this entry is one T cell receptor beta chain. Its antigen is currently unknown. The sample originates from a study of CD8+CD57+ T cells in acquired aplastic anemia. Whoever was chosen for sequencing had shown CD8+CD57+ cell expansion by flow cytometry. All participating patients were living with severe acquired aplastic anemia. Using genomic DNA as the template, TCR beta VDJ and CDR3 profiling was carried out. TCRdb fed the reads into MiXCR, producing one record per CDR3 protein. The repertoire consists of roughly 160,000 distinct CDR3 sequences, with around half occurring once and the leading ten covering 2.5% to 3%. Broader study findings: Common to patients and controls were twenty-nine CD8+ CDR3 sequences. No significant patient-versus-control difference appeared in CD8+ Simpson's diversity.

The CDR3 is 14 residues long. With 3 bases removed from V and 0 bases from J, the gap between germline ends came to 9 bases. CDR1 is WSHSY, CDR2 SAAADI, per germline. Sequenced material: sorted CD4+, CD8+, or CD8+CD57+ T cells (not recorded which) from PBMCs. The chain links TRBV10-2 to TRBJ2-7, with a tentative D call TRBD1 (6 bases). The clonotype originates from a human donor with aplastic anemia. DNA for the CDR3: TGCGCCAGCAGTGAAAGGGGGAGCTCCTACGAGCAGTACTTC. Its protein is CASSERGSSYEQYF.